This T cell receptor beta chain was identified during a study of blood T cells in healthy people across ages. Study-level findings and limits: Diversity estimates from one million T cells were considered underestimates. Strong correlation linked observed beta diversity and percent naive T cells. Among long-lived donors, naive CD4+ cells were more numerous and diversity higher than in aged donors.

This clonotype has a handful of counts. Its matching antigen is unknown. Using a J-beta primer mix together with a sample-barcoded 5' primer, a second PCR was run for about 7 to 12 cycles. In TCRdb, the 5' RACE reads were re-called with MiXCR into one record per CDR3 protein. The sample shows 1.8 million or so distinct CDR3 sequences, around 42% of them seen only once. This CDR3 spans 12 amino acids. Between the trimmed V and J ends, which lost 5 bases and 2 bases, there was a span of 7 bases. Germline V lookup: CDR1 SEHNR, CDR2 FQNEAQ (reference sequence). Whenever a sample was processed, at least 6 million PBMCs were isolated.

Sequenced: blood. The chain employs TRBV7-9 and TRBJ2-7; no definite D call. The receptor's source is a human donor in good health. This chain's CDR3 is CASSAAPYEQYF. The CDR3 DNA sequence: TGTGCCAGCAGCGCCGCCCCCTACGAGCAGTACTTC.